Each of the 18 T cell receptor beta chains below was sequenced from the same sample in a study of cytomegalovirus exposure and HLA in healthy donors. TCRdb keeps only in-frame clones here, not all; method: immunoSEQ multiplex PCR. The table records approximately 190,000 clones, roughly 88% of them present only once. Specimen: PBMCs. The receptors here all came from a woman in her twenties or thirties in good health and CMV-seropositive.

This clone appeared a single time. V is TRBV30 and J is TRBJ1-4, with D perhaps TRBD1 (5 bases). CDR3 length equals 13 residues. Trimming cost V 0 bases and J 7 bases, with 9 bases left between them. Germline values: CDR1 GTSNPN, CDR2 SVGIG (reference sequence). The CDR3 coding sequence is TGTGCCTGGAGTGTTGGCAGGGCTGAAAAACTGTTTTTT. It specifies CAWSVGRAEKLFF.

V gene TRBV6-1 combines with J gene TRBJ2-1, with TRBD2 matching 11 bases. Germline V gives CDR1 MNHNS, CDR2 SASEGT. V shed 0 bases and J 14 bases; nucleotides not matched to a gene: 6. The CDR3 has 14 residues. CDR3 loop: CASSEATSGTREFF. CDR3 sequence (DNA): TGTGCCAGCAGTGAAGCGACTAGCGGGACGAGGGAGTTCTTC.

This chain connects TRBV28 to TRBJ2-7, with TRBD1 as a possible D gene (5 bases). The CDR3 is 13 residues long. V dropped 5 bases and J dropped 6 bases, with 14 bases sitting between them. From germline, CDR1 is MDHEN and CDR2 SYDVKM. This chain's CDR3 is CASSLGHPIEQYF. CDR3 DNA sequence: TGTGCCAGCAGTCTCGGACACCCAATCGAGCAGTACTTC. Full variable domain (remainder filled in from reference TRBV28 and TRBJ2-7): DVKVTQSSRYLVKRTGEKVFLECVQDMDHENMFWYRQDPGLGLRLIYFSYDVKMKEKGDIPEGYSVSREKKERFSLILESASTNQTSMYLCASSLGHPIEQYFGPGTRLTVT.

The chain employs TRBV27 and TRBJ1-2, with TRBD1 identical over 7 bases. Germline CDR1 is MNHEY and CDR2 is SMNVEV (reference sequence). Trimming cost V 8 bases and J 0 bases; bases outside gene matches: 3. The CDR3 runs 13 residues. The CDR3 DNA is TGTGCCAGCCGGGACAGCCCTAACTATGGCTACACCTTC. Translated: CASRDSPNYGYTF.

V and J are TRBV11-2 and TRBJ2-3; D not resolved. With 0 bases removed from V and 6 bases from J, the gap between germline ends came to 13 bases. The CDR3 length is 15 residues. Germline CDR1 reads SGHAT; CDR2 reads FQNNGV. CDR3 residues: CASSLELSMMDTQYF. For the CDR3, the DNA is TGTGCCAGCAGCTTAGAACTATCAATGATGGATACGCAGTATTTT.

This clone has a single count. This chain uses TRBV27 with TRBJ1-2; 7 bases are a match to TRBD1. The CDR3 totals 20 residues. Germline assignment: CDR1 MNHEY and CDR2 SMNVEV (reference sequence). Losses at the gene ends were 0 bases for V and 6 bases for J; bases not matched to a gene: 22. The CDR3 loop is CASSLSNTVGGADRTDGYTF. As DNA, the CDR3 is TGTGCCAGCAGTTTATCGAATACAGTAGGGGGCGCTGACCGGACGGATGGCTACACCTTC.

The chain links TRBV5-4 to TRBJ2-7, with 10 bases that match TRBD1. V trimming: 3 bases; J trimming: 2 bases; junction bases outside the gene matches: 5. Germline CDR1 reads SGHNT; CDR2 reads YYREEE (reference sequence). The CDR3 has 15 residues. CDR3 coding DNA: TGTGCCAGCAGCTCTCCGGGACAGGGGACCTACGAGCAGTACTTC. It codes for CASSSPGQGTYEQYF.

The chain links TRBV30 to TRBJ2-7; TRBD1 is a possible D gene (5 bases). Germline V gives CDR1 GTSNPN, CDR2 SVGIG (reference sequence). CDR3 length: 15 residues. Deletions cut 4 bases from V and 0 bases from J, with 16 bases between. CDR3 DNA sequence: TGTGCCTGGAAAGCCCTCGAACAGGTCTCCTACGAGCAGTACTTC. Protein sequence: CAWKALEQVSYEQYF.

As regards this clone: Other DNA sequences in this specimen translate into the identical CDR3. V gene TRBV20-1 combines with J gene TRBJ1-2, with no clear D. The CDR3 contains 11 residues. Germline V lookup: CDR1 DFQATT, CDR2 SNEGSKA (reference sequence). The ends were cut back, 4 bases at V and 2 bases at J, with 5 bases in the middle. CDR3 sequence (DNA): TGCAGTGCTACGGGGAACTATGGCTACACCTTC. It is translated as CSATGNYGYTF.

The chain combines TRBV29-1 with TRBJ2-3; 8 nucleotides align to TRBD2. Germline V CDR1 and CDR2: SQVTM, ANQGSEA. Germline trimming cut 6 bases from V and 5 bases from J; bases unmatched to any gene: 7. This CDR3 is built from 13 residues. CDR3 amino acids: CSVVLAGLDTQYF. The CDR3 nucleotides read TGCAGCGTGGTTCTAGCGGGCTTAGATACGCAGTATTTT.

This clone was detected only a few times. The chain is built from TRBV4-2 and TRBJ1-1; D remains ambiguous. V lost 6 bases and J lost 3, with 8 bases in between. Per germline, CDR1 LGHNA and CDR2 YNFKEQ. The length of the CDR3 is 12 residues. CDR3 DNA sequence: TGTGCCAGCAGACAGACGCACACTGAAGCTTTCTTT. The encoded protein is CASRQTHTEAFF.

The chain is built from TRBV6-6 and TRBJ1-1; no clear D. Between the trimmed V and J ends, which lost 3 bases and 6 bases, there was a span of 17 bases. Looked up from germline, CDR1 is MNHNY and CDR2 is SVGAGI (reference sequence). This CDR3 comprises 15 residues. In DNA form, the CDR3 reads TGTGCCAGCAGTTATAATCATTTAGAGAGGTCTGAAGCTTTCTTT. It encodes CASSYNHLERSEAFF.

This clone was picked up a small number of times. Only one base separates this from a far larger clonotype, so it likely reflects a read error. The sample carries other DNA sequences with the same CDR3. The chain carries TRBV5-1 and TRBJ2-1; 7 bases fit TRBD2. Germline V gene lookup returns CDR1 SGHRS and CDR2 YFSETQ. The CDR3 is made up of 16 amino acids. V was clipped by 0 bases and J by 4 bases; unmatched bases: 7. The CDR3: CASSLGRLAVYNEQFF. CDR3 DNA sequence: TGCGCCAGCAGCTTGGGTAGGCTAGCGGTTTACAATGAGCAGTTCTTC.

The genes are TRBV6-1 and TRBJ2-7; perhaps TRBD1 as D (6 bases). V was shortened by 0 bases and J by 2 bases, with 11 bases between the two germline ends. From germline, CDR1 is MNHNS and CDR2 SASEGT. This CDR3 has 15 amino acids. The CDR3, as DNA: TGTGCCAGCAGTGAAGCCGGGACACAAGCCTACGAGCAGTACTTC. Protein: CASSEAGTQAYEQYF.

This chain uses TRBV5-4 with TRBJ1-1; the D gene is possibly TRBD1 (6 bases). The CDR3 runs 13 residues. Trimming removed 5 bases at V and 7 bases at J, with 15 bases between. Looked up from germline, CDR1 is SGHNT and CDR2 is YYREEE (reference sequence). CDR3: CASRIRQDSEAFF. CDR3 DNA: TGTGCCAGCAGAATCCGACAGGACAGTGAAGCTTTCTTT.

Worth noting for this clone: This same CDR3 is encoded by further DNA sequences in the sample. This chain connects TRBV9 to TRBJ2-3; 10 bases are a match to TRBD2. This CDR3 has 15 residues. V lost 0 bases to trimming and J lost 5 bases; unmatched junction nucleotides: 3. Germline CDR1 and CDR2: SGDLS and YYNGEE. CDR3 in amino acids: CASSVEAGGVDTQYF. The CDR3 DNA sequence: TGTGCCAGCAGCGTAGAAGCGGGAGGGGTAGATACGCAGTATTTT.

V gene TRBV30 combines with J gene TRBJ1-3, with D hard to call. Germline lookup yields CDR1 GTSNPN and CDR2 SVGIG (reference sequence). The CDR3 is made up of 15 amino acids. Trimming took off 1 base at V and 0 bases at J, with 10 bases between the two ends. The CDR3 here is CAWSGGLLSGNTIYF. The CDR3 region has the DNA TGTGCCTGGAGTGGCGGCCTACTCTCTGGAAACACCATATATTTT.

The chain is built from TRBV2 and TRBJ2-2; 7 bases line up with TRBD1. Germline V gene data show CDR1 as SNHLY and CDR2 as FYNNEI. This CDR3 contains 13 residues. V dropped 8 bases and J dropped 5; count of bases not matched to a gene: 5. The CDR3 region is CASGDRNTGELFF. The CDR3 bases are TGTGCCAGCGGGGACAGAAATACCGGGGAGCTGTTTTTT.